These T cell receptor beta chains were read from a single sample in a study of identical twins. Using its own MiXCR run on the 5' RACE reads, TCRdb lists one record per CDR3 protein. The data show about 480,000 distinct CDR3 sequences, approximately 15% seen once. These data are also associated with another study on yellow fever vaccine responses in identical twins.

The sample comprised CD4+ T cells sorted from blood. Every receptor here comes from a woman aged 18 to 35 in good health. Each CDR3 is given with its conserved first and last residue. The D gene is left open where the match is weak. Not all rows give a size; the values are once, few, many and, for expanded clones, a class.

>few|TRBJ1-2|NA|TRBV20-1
TGCAGTGCTAGGGACAAGAGGGGGGCCTATGGCTACACCTTC
CSARDKRGAYGYTF
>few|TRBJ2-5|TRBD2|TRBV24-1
TGTGCCACCAGTGATTTCGGGGGGGCCAGGGAGACCCAGTACTTC
CATSDFGGARETQYF
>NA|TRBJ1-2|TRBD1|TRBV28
TGTGCCAGCAGTAAGGACAGGGGCCACTATGGCTACACCTTC
CASSKDRGHYGYTF
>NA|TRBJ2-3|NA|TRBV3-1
TGTGCCAGCAGCCAAGATCTTCTTCTCACAGATACGCAGTATTTT
CASSQDLLLTDTQYF
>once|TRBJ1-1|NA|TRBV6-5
TGTGCCAGCAGTTACCGGGGAGAGTCGAACACTGAAGCTTTCTTT
CASSYRGESNTEAFF
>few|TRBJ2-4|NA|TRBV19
TGTGCCAGTAGTGACAGAAAAAACATTCAGTACTTC
CASSDRKNIQYF
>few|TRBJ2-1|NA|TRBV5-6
TGTGCCAGCAGCCGTGACCAGCAACCGACGGCGTTCTTC
CASSRDQQPTAFF
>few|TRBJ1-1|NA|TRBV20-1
TGCAGTGCTACCCCTCTCAGGAGGATGAACACTGAAGCTTTCTTT
CSATPLRRMNTEAFF
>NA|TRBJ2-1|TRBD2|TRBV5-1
TGCGCCAGCAGCCCCAACCCCACTAGCGTAATATACAATGAGCAGTTCTTC
CASSPNPTSVIYNEQFF
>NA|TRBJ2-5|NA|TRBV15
TGTGCCACCAGCAGAGATCAGTTGCAAGAGACCCAGTACTTC
CATSRDQLQETQYF
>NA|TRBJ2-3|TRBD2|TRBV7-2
TGTGCCAGCAGCTTAGGCTTTGCGGGGGGGGTGGATACGCAGTATTTT
CASSLGFAGGVDTQYF
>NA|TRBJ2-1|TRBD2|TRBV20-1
TGCTGTGCTAGAGCCCCATCTAGCGGGGGTAGCCCCAATGAGCAGTTCTTC
CCARAPSSGGSPNEQFF
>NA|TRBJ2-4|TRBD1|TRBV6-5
TGTGCCAGCAGTTCGCATACCGGGACAGGGAGTATCAAAAACATTCAGTACTTC
CASSSHTGTGSIKNIQYF
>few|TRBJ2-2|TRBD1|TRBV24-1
TGTGCCACCAGTGACCCAGGGGGCCGAAACACCGGGGAGCTGTTTTTT
CATSDPGGRNTGELFF
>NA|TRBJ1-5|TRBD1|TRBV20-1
TGCAGTGCTAGAGAGGGGACAGGTAATCAGCCCCAGCATTTT
CSAREGTGNQPQHF
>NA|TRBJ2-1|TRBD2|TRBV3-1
TGTGCCAGCAGCCAAGTCCGGGGACTAGCGGGAGACGATGAACAGTTCTTC
CASSQVRGLAGDDEQFF
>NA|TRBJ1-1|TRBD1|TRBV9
TGTGCCAGCAGCGCGACGACAGGGAGTGAAGCTTTCTTT
CASSATTGSEAFF
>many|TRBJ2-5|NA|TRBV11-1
TGTGCCAGCAGTTCCAGGGGCGGGGAGACCCAGTACTTC
CASSSRGGETQYF
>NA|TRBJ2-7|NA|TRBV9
TGTGCCAGCAGCCTAACCCCCGGGGGAACCTCCGAGCAGTACTTC
CASSLTPGGTSEQYF
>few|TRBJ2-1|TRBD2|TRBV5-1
TGCGCCAGCAGCTTGGGTGCGGGAGGGCCGGTCAATGAGCAGTTCTTC
CASSLGAGGPVNEQFF
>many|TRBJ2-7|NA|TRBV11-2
TGTGCCAGCAGCTTCGAACAGGGGGGGTTCGAGCAGTACTTC
CASSFEQGGFEQYF
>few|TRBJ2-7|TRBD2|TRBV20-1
TGCAGTGCTAGGGGGGGGAACCGGGTCCACGAGCAGTACTTC
CSARGGNRVHEQYF
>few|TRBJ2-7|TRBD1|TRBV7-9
TGTGCCAGCAGCATACGGACAGGAACTAGGGAGCAGTACTTC
CASSIRTGTREQYF
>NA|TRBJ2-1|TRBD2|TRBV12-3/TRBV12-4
TGTGCCAGCAGTCAACGACTAGCGGGAGCACGGAATGAGCAGTTCTTC
CASSQRLAGARNEQFF
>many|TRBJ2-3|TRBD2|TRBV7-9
TGTGCCAGCAGCCTCACACTAGCGGACACAGATACGCAGTATTTT
CASSLTLADTDTQYF
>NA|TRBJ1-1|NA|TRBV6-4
TGTGCCAGCAGTGAGGGCGGAGATCTGAGCGAAGCTTTCTTT
CASSEGGDLSEAFF
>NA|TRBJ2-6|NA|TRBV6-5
TGTGCCAGCAGTTTTACGTTCTCTGGGGCCAACGTCCTGACTTTC
CASSFTFSGANVLTF
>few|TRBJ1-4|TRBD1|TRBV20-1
TGCAGTGCTAAACCCGGACAGGCGATTAATGAAAAACTGTTTTTT
CSAKPGQAINEKLFF
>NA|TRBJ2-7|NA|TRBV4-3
TGCGCCAGCACCCAAGAGGGACCCGAGCAGTACTTC
CASTQEGPEQYF
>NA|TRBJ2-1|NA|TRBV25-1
TGTGCCAGCAGTGACCCGCCCCACGAGCAGTTCTTC
CASSDPPHEQFF
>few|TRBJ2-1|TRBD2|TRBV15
TGTGCCACCAGTCTGAGAGCGGGGGACTACAATGAGCAGTTCTTC
CATSLRAGDYNEQFF
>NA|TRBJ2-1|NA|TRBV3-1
TGTGCCAGCAGCCAAGATCGCAGGGGCTCTGAGCAGTTCTTC
CASSQDRRGSEQFF
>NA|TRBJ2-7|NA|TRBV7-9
TGTGCCAGCAGTAGGGGTATCGAGCAGTACTTC
CASSRGIEQYF
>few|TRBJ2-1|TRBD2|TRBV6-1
TGTGCCAGCAGTGAATTTGGCGGGGGGGCGGGCTCCTACAATGAGCAGTTCTTC
CASSEFGGGAGSYNEQFF
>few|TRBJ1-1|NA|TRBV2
TGTGCCAGCAGCGGTACGCCGAACACTGAAGCTTTCTTT
CASSGTPNTEAFF
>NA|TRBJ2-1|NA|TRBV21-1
TGTGCCAGCAGCCCCCCCGGTGGAGCGGGGGAAGACAATGAGCAGTTCTTC
CASSPPGGAGEDNEQFF
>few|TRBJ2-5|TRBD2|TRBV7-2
TGTGCCAGCAGCATGACTAGCGGGATTACGGGAGAGACCCAGTACTTC
CASSMTSGITGETQYF
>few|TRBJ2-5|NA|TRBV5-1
TGCGCCAGCAGCTCCTGGACAACGAATCAAGAGACCCAGTACTTC
CASSSWTTNQETQYF
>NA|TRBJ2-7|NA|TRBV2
TGTGCCAGCAGTGGATTGGGGGTAGACAGCGGGTACGAGCAGTACTTC
CASSGLGVDSGYEQYF
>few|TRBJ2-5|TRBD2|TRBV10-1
TGCGCCAGCAGCAAAGGACTAGCGGGCATGTACCAAGAGACCCAGTACTTC
CASSKGLAGMYQETQYF
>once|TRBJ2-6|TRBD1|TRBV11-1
TGTGCCAGCACCTTAGCTTTGACAGGGGGTTCCGGGGCCAACGTCCTGACTTTC
CASTLALTGGSGANVLTF
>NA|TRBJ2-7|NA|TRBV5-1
TGCGCCAGCAGCGCAGGCCCGCTGGGAGAGCAGTACTTC
CASSAGPLGEQYF
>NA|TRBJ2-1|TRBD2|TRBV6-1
TGTGCCAGCAGGCGGGGGGTTTCGAATGAGCAGTTCTTC
CASRRGVSNEQFF
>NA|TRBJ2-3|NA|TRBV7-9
TGTGCCAGCAGCTTGACGGCGGGGAGGACAGATACGCAGTATTTT
CASSLTAGRTDTQYF
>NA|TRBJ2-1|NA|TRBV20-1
TGCAGTGCTCGGACGTTTTTGGCGCTCTCCTACAATGAGCAGTTCTTC
CSARTFLALSYNEQFF
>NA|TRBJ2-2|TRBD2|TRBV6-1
TGTGCCAGCCGACTAGCGGGAGCGGTCACCGGGGAGCTGTTTTTT
CASRLAGAVTGELFF
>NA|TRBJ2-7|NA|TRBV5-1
TGCGCCAGCAGCTTGGATGAAGGGGCCTACGAGCAGTACTTC
CASSLDEGAYEQYF
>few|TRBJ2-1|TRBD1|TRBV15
TGTGCCACCAGCAGAGAGGACAGGGTTTATGAGCAGTTCTTC
CATSREDRVYEQFF
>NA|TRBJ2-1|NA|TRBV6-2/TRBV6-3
TGTGCCAGCAGTAAAGGGGAGGTGGGCTACAATGAGCAGTTCTTC
CASSKGEVGYNEQFF
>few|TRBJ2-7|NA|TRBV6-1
TGTGCCAGCAGCAGCGACTGGGCAGAACCCTACGAGCAGTACTTC
CASSSDWAEPYEQYF
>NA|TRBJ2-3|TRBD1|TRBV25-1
TGTGCCAGCAGCCGAGGAGGACAGGTCGATACGCAGTATTTT
CASSRGGQVDTQYF
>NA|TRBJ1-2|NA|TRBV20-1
TGCAGTGTCCGAGCTACAGCGAACTATGGCTACACCTTC
CSVRATANYGYTF